The 16 T cell receptor beta chains in this list originate from one sample, sequenced in a study of cytomegalovirus exposure and HLA in healthy donors. Primers included in the PCR were 60 Vbeta and 13 Jbeta primers. Profiling relied on immunoSEQ multiplex PCR, and the TCRdb table lists in-frame clones only, not all of them. Of fewer than 140,000 clones listed, approximately 82% are singletons. The sequencing input was PBMCs. The receptors stem from a man aged 35 to 55 in good health and CMV-seronegative.

The rearrangement joins TRBV7-2 to TRBJ2-2, with 9 bases identical to TRBD2. The length of the CDR3 is 15 residues. Germline assignment: CDR1 SGHTA and CDR2 FQGNSA. After removal of 5 bases from V and 7 bases from J, the junction contained 8 bases not matched to a gene. CDR3 residues: CASSLSGGLGGELFF. For the CDR3, the DNA is TGTGCCAGCAGCCTAAGCGGGGGGTTGGGCGGGGAGCTGTTTTTT.

This chain uses TRBV2 with TRBJ2-1; TRBD2 matches 10 bases. Germline loops: CDR1 SNHLY, CDR2 FYNNEI. The junction had 10 bases not matched to a gene; V was cut back by 7 bases and J by 7 bases. The CDR3 is 15 amino acids. In nucleotides, the CDR3 is TGTGCCAGCACCCTCAGCGGGGGGGCCGGGAATGAGCAGTTCTTC. The encoded protein is CASTLSGGAGNEQFF.

In its sample, this clone was seen once. The chain carries TRBV18 and TRBJ1-1; 9 bases fit TRBD1. The junction had 5 bases not matched to a gene; V was cut back by 3 bases and J by 3 bases. The germline V gene has CDR1 KGHSH and CDR2 LQKENI. The CDR3 contains 15 residues. The CDR3 reads CASSPLDRGDTEAFF. The CDR3, as DNA: TGTGCCAGCTCACCCCTTGACAGGGGGGACACTGAAGCTTTCTTT.

The gene calls are TRBV2 and TRBJ1-2, with 11 bases matching TRBD1. Trimming at V came to 2 bases and at J to 4 bases, leaving 3 bases not matched to a gene. CDR1 and CDR2 (germline): SNHLY, FYNNEI. The CDR3 runs to 15 residues. The CDR3 nucleotides read TGTGCCAGCAGTGAACTGGGACAGGGGGTCTATGGCTACACCTTC. Residues: CASSELGQGVYGYTF.

J is TRBJ2-3 and V is TRBV5-4, with 7 bases aligning to TRBD2. The CDR3 spans 16 residues. The ends lost 3 bases at V and 2 bases at J; junction bases unmatched: 9. Germline CDR1 reads SGHNT; CDR2 reads YYREEE (reference sequence). CDR3 DNA sequence: TGTGCCAGCAGCTCCCCGGGGGGAACTTACACAGATACGCAGTATTTT. It encodes CASSSPGGTYTDTQYF.

This clone turned up a few times. The genes are TRBV2 and TRBJ1-3; D perhaps matches TRBD1 (6 bases). Germline CDR1 and CDR2: SNHLY and FYNNEI. CDR3 length: 17 amino acids. V lost 6 bases to trimming and J lost 8 bases, with 26 bases between them. DNA of the CDR3: TGTGCCAGCAGCATCACCCCACAGGGTCTTGTTGTAGACACCATATATTTT. This codes for CASSITPQGLVVDTIYF.

This sequence joins TRBV2 and TRBJ1-4; TRBD1 matches 8 bases. CDR1 and CDR2 (germline): SNHLY, FYNNEI. The CDR3 consists of 15 residues. J was trimmed by 10 bases and V by 3 bases; bases with no gene match: 10. CDR3 residues: CASSDTDRAVGKLFF. In DNA form, the CDR3 reads TGTGCCAGCAGTGACACGGACAGGGCAGTCGGAAAACTGTTTTTT.

DNA of the CDR3: TGTGCCAGAAGCCCTACCCCGAACAGGGGGCCAGAAGAAAAACTGTTTTTT. Residues: CARSPTPNRGPEEKLFF. The V gene is TRBV5-3, the J gene TRBJ1-4; 9 nucleotides align to TRBD1. TRBV5-3 is an open reading frame whose function is uncertain. Trimming took 4 bases from V and 8 from J; bases not matched to a gene: 15. There are 17 residues in the CDR3.

This clone was seen just once. The CDR3 region has the DNA TGTGCCAGCAGCATGACGGGATTCCAAGAGACCCAGTACTTC. It encodes CASSMTGFQETQYF. J is TRBJ2-5 and V is TRBV11-2, with TRBD2 as a possible D gene (5 bases). V gave up 5 bases and J gave up 1 base, with 11 bases separating them. The germline CDR1 and CDR2 sequences are SGHAT and FQNNGV. The CDR3 length is 14 residues.

This clone occurred once. This chain uses TRBV5-1 with TRBJ2-2; possibly TRBD1 for D (6 bases). The CDR3 spans 15 residues. Trimming left V 4 bases short and J 3 bases short, with 13 bases between. Germline assignment: CDR1 SGHRS and CDR2 YFSETQ. Written as DNA, the CDR3 is TGCGCCAGCAGCAACACGAGGACAGACACCGGGGAGCTGTTTTTT. This codes for CASSNTRTDTGELFF.

The J gene is TRBJ2-3, the V gene TRBV7-3; D gene ambiguous. Trimming left V 0 bases short and J 3 bases short, with 10 bases between. There are 15 residues in the CDR3. CDR1 and CDR2 from the germline V gene are SGHTA and FQGTGA. CDR3: CASSLTGAITDTQYF. The DNA of the CDR3 is TGTGCCAGCAGCTTAACCGGAGCAATAACAGATACGCAGTATTTT.

This clone appeared a single time. In DNA form, the CDR3 reads TGTGCCAGCACCGGGGGCAATCAGCCCCAGCATTTT. It encodes CASTGGNQPQHF. The chain has TRBV6-1 and TRBJ1-5, with D unresolved. The CDR3 sequence is 12 residues long. V shed 7 bases and J shed 2 bases, with 6 bases lying between them. CDR1 is MNHNS, CDR2 SASEGT, per germline.

V is TRBV6-1 and J is TRBJ2-5; D perhaps matches TRBD2 (6 bases). CDR1 and CDR2 (germline): MNHNS, SASEGT. CDR3 length equals 15 residues. Trimming left V 5 bases short and J 1 base short, with 14 bases between. The CDR3 bases are TGTGCCAGCAGTCGATTAGCGGACCCCCAAGAGACCCAGTACTTC. It is translated as CASSRLADPQETQYF.

This clone was recorded a few times. The junction differs from germline at one of its ends, possibly a read error. The chain uses TRBV10-3 and TRBJ1-6; possibly TRBD1 for D (5 bases). Per germline, CDR1 ENHRY and CDR2 SYGVKD. There are 14 residues in the CDR3. The CDR3 spells CAIREGRANSPLHF. Here the CDR3 DNA reads TGTGCCATCCGTGAGGGGAGGGCTAATTCACCCCTCCACTTT.

The gene calls are TRBV5-1 and TRBJ2-3, with a possible D match to TRBD2 (5 bases). The CDR3 is 17 residues long. V was shortened by 0 bases and J by 0 bases, with 14 bases between the two germline ends. The V gene's germline CDR1 is SGHRS and CDR2 YFSETQ. DNA for the CDR3: TGCGCCAGCAGCTTGGGTCTTTTGAGCGGAAGCACAGATACGCAGTATTTT. Its translation: CASSLGLLSGSTDTQYF.

CDR3 in amino acids: CASSFGQGAWGYTF. CDR3 nucleotides: TGTGCCAGCAGCTTTGGACAGGGGGCTTGGGGCTACACCTTC. V gene TRBV13 combines with J gene TRBJ1-2; 11 bases are a match to TRBD1. Per the germline V gene, CDR1 is PRHDT and CDR2 is FYEKMQ (reference sequence). V gave up 3 bases and J gave up 8 bases; unmatched junction bases: 5. CDR3 size: 14 residues. Together with reference TRBV13 and TRBJ1-2, the CDR3 gives the full variable domain: AAGVIQSPRHLIKEKRETATLKCYPIPRHDTVYWYQQGPGQDPQFLISFYEKMQSDKGSIPDRFSAQQFSDYHSELNMSSLELGDSALYFCASSFGQGAWGYTFGSGTRLTVV.